This T cell receptor beta chain came from a study of monozygotic twins with inflammatory bowel disease. CDR1 and CDR2 (germline): KGHSH, LQKENI. This CDR3 has 16 residues. TCRdb re-called the 5' RACE reads and shows each CDR3 protein once, DNA omitted. The listing records around 450,000 distinct CDR3 sequences. Sequenced input: blood. This receptor was identified in a human donor with ulcerative colitis or Crohn's disease, or a healthy co-twin of an affected twin (not recorded which). The chain links TRBV18 to TRBJ1-2; TCRdb's assignment of TRBD1 cannot be checked, as there is no DNA. CDR3 loop: CASSTTWDTAPYGYTF.